What follows are 20 T cell receptor beta chains derived from one specimen sequenced in a study of blood T cell repertoires in COVID-19. This table comes from immunoSEQ multiplex PCR, and its TCRdb copy is limited to in-frame clones, with some not included. Of approximately 36,000 clones listed, around 87% are singletons. Sequencing was performed on peripheral blood. The receptors derive from a man aged 60 to 75 with acute or convalescent COVID-19.

The chain employs TRBV9 and TRBJ1-5; D may be TRBD1 (5 bases). CDR1 and CDR2 (germline): SGDLS, YYNGEE. This CDR3 spans 16 amino acids. V lost 4 bases and J lost 4, with 18 bases in between. The CDR3 spells CASSSSFGGFNQPQHF. CDR3 sequence (DNA): TGTGCCAGCAGCTCTTCCTTCGGGGGGTTTAATCAGCCCCAGCATTTT. The full variable domain, in which reference TRBV9 and TRBJ1-5 provide the parts outside the CDR3, is DSGVTQTPKHLITATGQRVTLRCSPRSGDLSVYWYQQSLDQGLQFLIQYYNGEERAKGNILERFSAQQFPDLHSELNLSSLELGDSALYFCASSSSFGGFNQPQHFGDGTRLSIL.

V and J are TRBV11-3 and TRBJ1-3; no reliable D call. Germline CDR1 is SGHNT and CDR2 is YENEEA. The CDR3 contains 16 residues. V gave up 0 bases and J gave up 3 bases, with 12 bases separating them. The CDR3 DNA is TGTGCCAGCAGCTTAGACTTAACGGGGATTGGAAACACCATATATTTT. Translated: CASSLDLTGIGNTIYF.

CDR3: CASSLGGGVEQYF. DNA for the CDR3: TGTGCCAGCAGCTTAGGTGGAGGGGTCGAGCAGTACTTC. The rearrangement uses TRBV7-9 and TRBJ2-7; D might be TRBD2 (6 bases). Germline V CDR1 and CDR2: SEHNR, FQNEAQ (reference sequence). Trimming removed 1 base at V and 6 bases at J, with 10 bases between. The CDR3 extends over 13 amino acids.

This chain joins TRBV29-1 and TRBJ2-1, with 10 nucleotides matching TRBD1. CDR3 length: 14 amino acids. V gave up 1 base and J gave up 8 bases; unmatched junction bases: 5. Germline V gene data show CDR1 as SQVTM and CDR2 as ANQGSEA. The CDR3 region has the DNA TGCAGCGTTGAAGGAGGACAGGGGGTCGATGAGCAGTTCTTC. The encoded protein is CSVEGGQGVDEQFF.

This rearrangement joins TRBV27 to TRBJ2-1, with D unclear. Trimming took off 1 base at V and 5 bases at J, with 6 bases between the two ends. The CDR3 has 13 residues. Germline CDR1 reads MNHEY; CDR2 reads SMNVEV (reference sequence). The CDR3 DNA follows: TGTGCCAGCAGTTTATACAGAAACAATGAGCAGTTCTTC. It encodes CASSLYRNNEQFF.

The chain recombines TRBV5-1 with TRBJ1-2, with TRBD1 as a possible D gene (6 bases). Germline lookup yields CDR1 SGHRS and CDR2 YFSETQ. The CDR3 is 15 amino acids. V lost 0 bases and J lost 0, with 9 bases in between. CDR3 DNA: TGCGCCAGCAGCTTGGCCGGGACAACTAACTATGGCTACACCTTC. Protein: CASSLAGTTNYGYTF.

This chain connects TRBV7-9 to TRBJ2-2, with 7 bases lining up with TRBD1. The CDR3 extends over 14 amino acids. With 3 bases clipped from V and 4 bases from J, the junction kept 2 bases outside the gene matches. Germline CDR1 SEHNR, CDR2 FQNEAQ (reference sequence). The CDR3 region is CASSFDRATGELFF. DNA of the CDR3: TGTGCCAGCAGCTTTGACAGGGCCACCGGGGAGCTGTTTTTT.

The chain joins TRBV27 to TRBJ1-5; possible D gene TRBD1, 5 bases. Germline CDR1 MNHEY, CDR2 SMNVEV (reference sequence). The CDR3 spans 15 residues. Trimming shortened V by 1 base and J by 2 bases, and 9 bases separated the two germline ends. CDR3 sequence reads: CASSLLGDRNQPQHF. CDR3 DNA: TGTGCCAGCAGTTTATTAGGGGATCGCAATCAGCCCCAGCATTTT.

The chain is built from TRBV29-1 and TRBJ2-7; weak D call: TRBD2 (7 bases). V gave up 5 bases and J gave up 7 bases, with 15 bases separating them. The CDR3 has 12 residues. Germline V CDR1 and CDR2: SQVTM, ANQGSEA. CDR3 in amino acids: CSVSLGGREQYF. DNA of the CDR3: TGCAGCGTTTCCCTGGGGGGGCGGGAGCAGTACTTC.

The chain is built from TRBV10-1 and TRBJ2-2; TRBD2 is a possible D gene (6 bases). Looked up from germline, CDR1 is WNHNN and CDR2 is SYGVQD (reference sequence). The CDR3 is made up of 14 amino acids. Trimming cost V 6 bases and J 4 bases, with 12 bases left between them. In nucleotides, the CDR3 is TGCGCCAGCAGCGGCCGGAGGGGCACCGGGGAGCTGTTTTTT. This gives the protein CASSGRRGTGELFF.

This chain uses TRBV12-3 or TRBV12-4 with TRBJ2-7; a weak D match, TRBD1 (7 bases). The V end lost 5 bases, the J end lost 7 bases, and 15 bases lay between the germline ends. The CDR3 runs to 13 residues. DNA for the CDR3: TGTGCCAGCAGTCCTACAGGGGCGGGAGAGCAGTACGTC. Encoded protein: CASSPTGAGEQYV.

The genes are TRBV15 and TRBJ1-4; weak D call: TRBD1 (5 bases). Germline CDR1 reads LNHNV; CDR2 reads YYDKDF (reference sequence). This CDR3 has 14 amino acids. V lost 6 bases and J lost 4, with 12 bases in between. The CDR3 DNA is TGTGCCACCAGGGACAAAAAGGGTAATGAAAAACTGTTTTTT. Amino acids: CATRDKKGNEKLFF.

The chain employs TRBV9 and TRBJ2-3; 9 nucleotides agree with TRBD2. The CDR3 length is 15 residues. Losses at the gene ends were 1 base for V and 3 bases for J; bases not matched to a gene: 3. Germline V gene lookup returns CDR1 SGDLS and CDR2 YYNGEE. This chain's CDR3 is CASSVIAGETDTQYF. CDR3 sequence (DNA): TGTGCCAGCAGCGTAATAGCGGGAGAGACAGATACGCAGTATTTT.

The chain recombines TRBV11-3 with TRBJ1-1, with 7 bases matching TRBD1. The CDR3 runs to 14 residues. V shed 5 bases, J shed 0 bases, and the junction held 3 bases outside the gene matches. In germline, CDR1 is SGHNT, CDR2 YENEEA. CDR3 in DNA: TGTGCCAGCAGCCCCGGGACAGTGAACACTGAAGCTTTCTTT. This translates into CASSPGTVNTEAFF.

The CDR3 is CASSLATSRGGFYNEQFF. Here the CDR3 DNA reads TGCGCCAGCAGCTTGGCGACATCACGGGGGGGATTTTACAATGAGCAGTTCTTC. The rearrangement joins TRBV5-1 to TRBJ2-1; 8 nucleotides line up with TRBD2. V lost 0 bases and J lost 4; bases outside the gene matches: 12. Germline-derived CDR1 and CDR2 are SGHRS and YFSETQ. This CDR3 contains 18 residues.

This rearrangement joins TRBV5-1 to TRBJ2-1; TRBD2 agrees at 15 bases. After removal of 2 bases from V and 7 bases from J, the junction contained 4 bases not matched to a gene. This CDR3 comprises 16 residues. CDR1 and CDR2 (germline): SGHRS, YFSETQ. This chain's CDR3 is CASSFRTSGRGNEQFF. For the CDR3, the DNA is TGCGCCAGCAGCTTTAGGACTAGCGGGAGGGGAAATGAGCAGTTCTTC.

The CDR3: CASSSAASSYNEQFF. DNA for the CDR3: TGCGCCAGCAGCTCCGCAGCGAGCTCCTACAATGAGCAGTTCTTC. V gene TRBV5-1 combines with J gene TRBJ2-1; D call uncertain. V was cut by 3 bases and J by 0 bases, with 10 bases left in between. The CDR3 is 15 amino acids. Per the germline V gene, CDR1 is SGHRS and CDR2 is YFSETQ.

The chain couples TRBV19 to TRBJ2-7; D unclear. This CDR3 is 16 amino acids long. V lost 3 bases, J lost 3 bases, and 18 bases lay in between. CDR1 and CDR2 from the germline V gene are LNHDA and SQIVND (reference sequence). The CDR3 loop is CASSIVKSGFNYEQYF. In DNA form, the CDR3 reads TGTGCCAGTAGTATTGTCAAGTCTGGCTTCAACTACGAGCAGTACTTC.

The gene calls are TRBV5-1 and TRBJ2-1, with 9 bases matching TRBD1. From germline, CDR1 is SGHRS and CDR2 YFSETQ. The length of the CDR3 is 15 residues. V gave up 0 bases and J gave up 7 bases; unmatched junction bases: 5. The CDR3 is CASSLVVTGGNEQFF. In DNA, the CDR3 is TGCGCCAGCAGCTTGGTTGTGACAGGGGGTAATGAGCAGTTCTTC.

The chain has TRBV5-1 and TRBJ2-3, with a weak D call TRBD1 (6 bases). Between the trimmed V and J ends, which lost 5 bases and 0 bases, there was a span of 13 bases. The CDR3 loop spans 15 amino acids. Germline CDR1 and CDR2: SGHRS and YFSETQ. CDR3 sequence: CASRYGQSSTDTQYF. The CDR3 DNA reads as TGCGCCAGCAGATACGGACAGAGCAGCACAGATACGCAGTATTTT. Using reference TRBV5-1 and TRBJ2-3 for the parts outside the CDR3, the full variable domain is KAGVTQTPRYLIKTRGQQVTLSCSPISGHRSVSWYQQTPGQGLQFLFEYFSETQRNKGNFPGRFSGRQFSNSRSEMNVSTLELGDSALYLCASRYGQSSTDTQYFGPGTRLTVL.